What follows are 4 T cell receptor beta chains derived from one specimen sequenced in a study of blood T cell repertoires in COVID-19. Profiled with immunoSEQ multiplex PCR; TCRdb holds only in-frame clones, not every one. In the table there are around 300,000 clones, 85% of which are singletons. Sequences were obtained from peripheral blood. These receptors all stem from a human donor in a cohort sampled during active COVID-19.

CDR3 residues: CASSRPGQGMSGANVLTF. Written as DNA, the CDR3 is TGCGCCAGCAGTCGGCCGGGACAGGGGATGTCTGGGGCCAACGTCCTGACTTTC. The chain has TRBV23-1 and TRBJ2-6; 10 nucleotides line up with TRBD1. TRBV23-1 falls under the ORF class, with uncertain function. J lost 1 base, V lost 4 bases, and 7 bases had no gene match. CDR3 length: 18 amino acids.

The rearrangement joins TRBV19 to TRBJ2-3; D perhaps matches TRBD2 (6 bases). CDR1 LNHDA and CDR2 SQIVND come from the germline V gene (reference sequence). CDR3 length: 14 residues. V shed 7 bases and J shed 7 bases, with 18 bases lying between them. The CDR3 nucleotides read TGTGCCAGTAAATCTCGCGGGGTTAGTCATACGCAGTATTTT. Protein sequence: CASKSRGVSHTQYF.

V is TRBV15 and J is TRBJ2-1; 15 bases align to TRBD2. The CDR3 has 17 amino acids. CDR1 is LNHNV and CDR2 is YYDKDF in the germline V gene (reference sequence). The V gene end was trimmed by 1 base and the J gene end by 9 bases; junction bases not matched to a gene: 7. CDR3: CATSRAGTSGGYGEQFF. In DNA form, the CDR3 reads TGTGCCACCAGCAGAGCGGGGACTAGCGGGGGGTACGGTGAGCAGTTCTTC.

The chain employs TRBV18 and TRBJ1-1, with 7 bases identical to TRBD1. The CDR3 is 15 residues long. J gave up 2 bases and V 3 bases, and 6 bases lay outside the gene matches. In germline, CDR1 is KGHSH, CDR2 LQKENI. DNA of the CDR3: TGTGCCAGCTCACCCGGGACAGATTCTAACACTGAAGCTTTCTTT. This sequence encodes CASSPGTDSNTEAFF.